This T cell receptor (beta chain) was captured by sequencing in a study of blood T cell repertoires in COVID-19. About the research overall: COVID-19 samples collected from the United States, Italy and Spain covered acute and convalescent phases. T cells, B-cell-depleted T cells, or PBMCs supplied cDNA or gDNA.

CDR3 length: 16 residues. CDR1 is SGHRS and CDR2 is YFSETQ in the germline V gene. V lost 4 bases and J lost 2; bases outside the gene matches: 7. In regard to this clone: Distinct nucleotide sequences in the sample also encode this CDR3.

Study processing details: Amplified reference gene primers provided the basis for estimating nucleated cell counts. Using immunoSEQ multiplex PCR, the repertoire was profiled, and TCRdb retains in-frame clones only, with some absent. The V and J calls and the clone size are those of that table, but D and trimming were determined from the DNA. The sample consists of 100,000 to 150,000 clones, around 83% of them appearing once. This TCR came from a man between 40 and 49 years old with active or convalescent COVID-19. This chain connects TRBV5-1 to TRBJ2-5; 11 bases line up with TRBD2. The sequenced sample consisted of peripheral blood. CDR3 sequence reads: CASSLGLAGGQETQYF. The CDR3 nucleotides read TGCGCCAGCAGCCTGGGGCTAGCGGGGGGACAAGAGACCCAGTACTTC.